This entry features one TCR beta chain sequence. Its target is unknown. Sampling of blood occurred at baseline, cycle 4 day 1, and cycle 7 day 1. Clones were read by immunoSEQ multiplex PCR, and TCRdb kept only the in-frame ones, dropping some. The sample lists about 99,000 clones, approximately 95% seen once, with about 2.1% in the top ten. V was pared by 4 bases and J by 0 bases, with 8 bases between. The CDR3 loop spans 15 amino acids. Looked up from germline, CDR1 is SGHNT and CDR2 is YYREEE (reference sequence). The sample originates from a study of OX40 agonist ivuxolimab in advanced cancers. Study-level information: Hepatocellular carcinoma, melanoma, renal cell or head and neck cancer affected the dose-escalation patients. Anti-PD-1, anti-PD-L1 or anti-CTLA-4 therapy given earlier was allowed, and 40% had some.

General study points: Clonal expansion by week 6 occurred in CD4+ and CD8+ blood T cells (at 0.1 to 3.0 mg/kg).

Sequenced material: CD4+ or CD8+ T cells sorted from blood, taken in a trial of the OX40 agonist ivuxolimab. The V call is TRBV5-4, the J call TRBJ1-6; unclear D gene. The sequence was collected from an adult with an advanced solid tumor such as melanoma, head and neck, liver or kidney cancer. The CDR3 region is CASSPESSYNSPLHF. CDR3 bases: TGTGCCAGCAGCCCTGAGAGCTCCTATAATTCACCCCTCCACTTT.